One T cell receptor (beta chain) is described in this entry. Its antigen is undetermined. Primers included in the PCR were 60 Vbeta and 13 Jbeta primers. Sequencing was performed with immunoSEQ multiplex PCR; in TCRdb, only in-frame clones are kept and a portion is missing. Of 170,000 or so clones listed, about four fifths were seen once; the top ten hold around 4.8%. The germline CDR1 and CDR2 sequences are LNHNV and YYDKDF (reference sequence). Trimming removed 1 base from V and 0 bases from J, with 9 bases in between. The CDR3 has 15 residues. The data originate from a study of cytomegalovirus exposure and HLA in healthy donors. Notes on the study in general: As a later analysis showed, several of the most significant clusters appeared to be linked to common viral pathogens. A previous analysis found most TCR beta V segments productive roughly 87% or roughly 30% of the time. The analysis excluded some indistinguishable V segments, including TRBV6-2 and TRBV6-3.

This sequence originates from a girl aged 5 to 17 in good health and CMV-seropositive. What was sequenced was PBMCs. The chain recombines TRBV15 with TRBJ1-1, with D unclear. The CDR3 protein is CATSRVSNMNTEAFF. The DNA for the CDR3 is TGTGCCACCAGCAGAGTCAGTAATATGAACACTGAAGCTTTCTTT.